Listed below are T cell receptor beta chains from one sample, sequenced in a study of T cells of healthy individuals. TCRdb called the 5' RACE reads again in MiXCR, with one record for every CDR3 protein. The table records approximately 52,000 distinct CDR3 sequences, roughly 15% of them present only once. The receptor source for this set is a human donor in good health. CDR3s include the opening cysteine and the closing phenylalanine or tryptophan. Fields, in order: V gene, clone size, J gene, D gene, CDR3 DNA, CDR3 protein. A D gene is named only where the DNA matches it firmly. Expanded clones are given a class, and other clones once, few, many or no size at all.

>TRBV2|-|TRBJ2-5|-
TGTGCCAGCAGTGTTGCAGGGACAGAGACCCAGTACTTC
CASSVAGTETQYF
>TRBV5-1|many|TRBJ2-5|-
TGCGCCAGCAGCTTGGGGGTAGAAGAGACCCAGTACTTC
CASSLGVEETQYF
>TRBV20-1|few|TRBJ1-4|TRBD1
TGCAGTGCTAGAGAATCAGGGGGCCCAAATGAAAAACTGTTTTTT
CSARESGGPNEKLFF
>TRBV19|many|TRBJ2-3|-
TGTGCCAGTGGACGTGGGCTAGCGATGACAGATACGCAGTATTTT
CASGRGLAMTDTQYF
>TRBV7-2|many|TRBJ1-2|-
TGTGCCAGCAGCTTAGCGCAAGGGAGTGGCTACACCTTC
CASSLAQGSGYTF
>TRBV10-3|many|TRBJ2-3|TRBD2
TGTGCCATCAGCCCGGGACTAGCGGGAGGGCCCGTAGATACGCAGTATTTT
CAISPGLAGGPVDTQYF
>TRBV20-1|few|TRBJ2-3|TRBD1
TGCAGTGCGGGAGGACAGGGGGCTCGCGCAGATACGCAGTATTTT
CSAGGQGARADTQYF
>TRBV20-1|-|TRBJ1-2|-
TGCAGTGCTGTCAGGGAGCGGTATTATGGCTACACCTTC
CSAVRERYYGYTF
>TRBV4-1|-|TRBJ2-7|-
TGCGCCAGCAGCCAACCAACCGGACAGTCCTACGAGCAGTACTTC
CASSQPTGQSYEQYF
>TRBV10-3|many|TRBJ1-1|-
TGTGCCATCAGTGAAGGGCAGGCTCCGTCATTCGCTTTCTTT
CAISEGQAPSFAFF
>TRBV7-9|-|TRBJ2-7|-
TGTGCCGGATCGCGAAGCTCCTACGAGCAGTACTTC
CAGSRSSYEQYF
>TRBV20-1|-|TRBJ1-4|-
TGCAGTGCTAGATACCGGGGGGCGGGTGAAAAACTGTTTTTT
CSARYRGAGEKLFF
>TRBV30|-|TRBJ2-2|TRBD2
TGTGCCTGGATCTTCGGGACTAGCGGGAGAAGCACCGGGGAGCTGTTTTTT
CAWIFGTSGRSTGELFF
>TRBV6-5|-|TRBJ1-2|-
TGTGCCAGCAGCGCCACCGCCCCGGGCTATGGCTACACCTTC
CASSATAPGYGYTF
>TRBV4-1|-|TRBJ2-7|TRBD2
TGCGCCAGCAGCCAATTCAGCGGGAGGGCCTCCTACGAGCAGTACTTC
CASSQFSGRASYEQYF
>TRBV20-1|many|TRBJ1-2|TRBD1
TGCAGGGGGGACAGCGTTGTTCCTGACGGCTACACCTTC
CRGDSVVPDGYTF
>TRBV7-6|few|TRBJ2-5|-
TGTGCCAGCAGCCTTCGACGGCAAGAGACCCAGTACTTC
CASSLRRQETQYF
>TRBV7-2|many|TRBJ2-5|TRBD2
TGTGCCAGCAGCCAGTCGGGCGGGGGGGTTTATGAGACCCAGTACTTC
CASSQSGGGVYETQYF
>TRBV12-3/TRBV12-4|-|TRBJ2-1|-
TGTGCCAGCAGTTTAACCTTGACCGTATTGAATGAGCAGTTCTTC
CASSLTLTVLNEQFF
>TRBV12-5|many|TRBJ1-5|TRBD1
TGTGCTAGTGGTTTGGTAGCAGGGGGCCAGATTATGAGCAATCAGCCCCAGCATTTT
CASGLVAGGQIMSNQPQHF
>TRBV20-1|few|TRBJ1-3|TRBD1
TGCAGTGCTAGGGGGGATGACAGGGGAGGAAGAGACACCATATATTTT
CSARGDDRGGRDTIYF
>TRBV20-1|many|TRBJ2-3|TRBD2
TGCAGTGCTAGAGTCGGGATGGGTATAGCGGGAGGGCGAGCAGATACGCAGTATTTT
CSARVGMGIAGGRADTQYF
>TRBV2|few|TRBJ1-2|TRBD1
TGTGCCAGCAGTGTTCGAGGGGGCACAACCTTC
CASSVRGGTTF
>TRBV6-2/TRBV6-3|-|TRBJ2-7|-
TGTGCCAGCAGTAAACACAGGGAAGGGGCCTACGAGCAGTACTTC
CASSKHREGAYEQYF
>TRBV18|many|TRBJ2-7|-
TGTGCCAGCTCACCAATGGCTGGTCTCTCCTACGAGCAGTACTTC
CASSPMAGLSYEQYF
>TRBV25-1|many|TRBJ1-6|TRBD1
TGTGCCAGCAGTGAGATGACAGGGGGCTTTGCTTCACCCCTCCACTTT
CASSEMTGGFASPLHF
>TRBV2|few|TRBJ2-1|-
TGTGCCAGTGTCTCCGGGGGATACAATGAGCAGTTCTTC
CASVSGGYNEQFF
>TRBV29-1|-|TRBJ1-6|-
TGCAGCGTGATGATCGACTCCTATAATTCACCCCTCCACTTT
CSVMIDSYNSPLHF
>TRBV12-3/TRBV12-4|-|TRBJ2-7|TRBD1
TGTGCCAGCAGGTCAGGGGGCTACGAGCAGTACTTC
CASRSGGYEQYF
>TRBV6-6|-|TRBJ2-2|TRBD1
TGTGCCAGCAGCTCCCGACAGGGGGCTGGGACCGGGGAGCTGTTTTTT
CASSSRQGAGTGELFF